Only a few counts were recorded for the clone carrying this T cell receptor beta chain. What it binds is not known. Those who donated, Caucasian adults without exception, all lived in Nashville, Tennessee. The table came from immunoSEQ multiplex PCR; TCRdb's copy has only in-frame clones and leaves some out. Of under 200,000 clones detected, roughly 93% appear once; the ten largest clones hold about 0.067%. Germline CDR1 and CDR2: DFQATT and SNEGSKA (reference sequence). V shed 5 bases and J shed 9 bases, with 14 bases lying between them. CDR3 size: 11 residues. This record comes from a study of shared clonotypes between healthy human individuals. Overall study findings and caveats: Naive CD4 clonotypes overlapped across a handful of donors at around 4.8%. Donor clonotype sharing was expected to depend on sequencing depth.

This clonotype was obtained from a woman in her 30s in good health. The chain carries TRBV20-1 and TRBJ2-7; TRBD2 is a possible D gene (6 bases). Source material: naive CD4+ T cells sorted from blood. Specified subset: CD45RA+ positively selected. This CDR3 is CSASPGLSQYF. DNA for the CDR3: TGCAGTGCTTCCCCGGGACTCTCGCAGTACTTC.